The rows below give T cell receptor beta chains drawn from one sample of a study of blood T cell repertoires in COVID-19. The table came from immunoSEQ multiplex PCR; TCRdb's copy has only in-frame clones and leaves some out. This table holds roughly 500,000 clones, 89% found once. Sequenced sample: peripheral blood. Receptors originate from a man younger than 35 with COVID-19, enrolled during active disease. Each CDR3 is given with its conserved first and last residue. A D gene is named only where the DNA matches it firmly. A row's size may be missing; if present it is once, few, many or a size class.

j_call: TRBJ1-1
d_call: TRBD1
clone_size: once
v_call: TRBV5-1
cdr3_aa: CASSGGQAVMNTEAFF
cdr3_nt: TGCGCCAGCAGCGGGGGACAGGCCGTAATGAACACTGAAGCTTTCTTT

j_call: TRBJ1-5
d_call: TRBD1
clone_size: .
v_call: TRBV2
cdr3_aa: CASSPETGINQPQHF
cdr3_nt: TGTGCCAGCAGTCCGGAGACAGGGATAAATCAGCCCCAGCATTTT

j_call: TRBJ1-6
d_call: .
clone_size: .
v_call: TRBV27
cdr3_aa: CASSSESSYNSPLHF
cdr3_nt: TGTGCCAGCAGTTCGGAGAGCTCCTATAATTCACCCCTCCACTTT

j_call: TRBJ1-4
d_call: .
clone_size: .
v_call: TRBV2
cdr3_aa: CASSLALPGGEKLFF
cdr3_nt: TGTGCCAGCAGTTTAGCCCTCCCGGGAGGTGAAAAACTGTTTTTT

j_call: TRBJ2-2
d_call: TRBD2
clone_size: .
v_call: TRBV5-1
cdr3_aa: CASSLAGSAGGGTGELFF
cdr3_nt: TGCGCCAGCAGCTTGGCCGGATCAGCGGGAGGTGGTACCGGGGAGCTGTTTTTT

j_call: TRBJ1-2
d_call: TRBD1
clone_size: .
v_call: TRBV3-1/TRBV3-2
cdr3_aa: CATLTGEGGYTF
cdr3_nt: TGTGCCACACTGACAGGGGAAGGCGGCTACACCTTC

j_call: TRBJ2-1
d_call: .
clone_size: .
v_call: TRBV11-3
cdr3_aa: CASSSQRYNEQFF
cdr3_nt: TGTGCCAGCAGCTCCCAGCGGTACAATGAGCAGTTCTTC

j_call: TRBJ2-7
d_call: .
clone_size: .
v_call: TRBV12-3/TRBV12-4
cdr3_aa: CASGSGLEQYF
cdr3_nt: TGTGCCAGCGGATCGGGATTAGAGCAGTACTTC

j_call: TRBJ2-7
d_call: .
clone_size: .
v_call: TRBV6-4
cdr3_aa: CASSDPGGGDHYEQYF
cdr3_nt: TGTGCCAGCAGTGACCCCGGAGGGGGCGACCACTACGAGCAGTACTTC

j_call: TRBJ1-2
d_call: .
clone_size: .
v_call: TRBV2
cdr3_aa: CVGANYGYTF
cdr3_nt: TGTGTGGGAGCTAACTATGGCTACACCTTC

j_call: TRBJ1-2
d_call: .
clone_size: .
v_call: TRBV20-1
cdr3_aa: CSASVGTNYGYTF
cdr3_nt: TGCAGTGCTAGTGTCGGGACAAACTATGGCTACACCTTC

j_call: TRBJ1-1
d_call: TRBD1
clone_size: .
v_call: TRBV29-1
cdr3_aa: CSVETGGTEAFF
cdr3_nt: TGCAGCGTGGAGACAGGGGGAACTGAAGCTTTCTTT

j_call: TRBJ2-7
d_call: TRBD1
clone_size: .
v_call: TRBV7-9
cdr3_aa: CASRRDRADEQYF
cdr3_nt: TGTGCCAGCAGGAGGGACAGGGCTGACGAGCAGTACTTC

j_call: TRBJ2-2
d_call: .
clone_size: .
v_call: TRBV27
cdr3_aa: CASSHRQYTGELFF
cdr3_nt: TGTGCCAGCAGTCACCGACAGTACACCGGGGAGCTGTTTTTT

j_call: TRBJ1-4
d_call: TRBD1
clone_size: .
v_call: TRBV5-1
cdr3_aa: CASSLQGSEKLFF
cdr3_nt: TGCGCCAGCAGCTTACAGGGGTCTGAAAAACTGTTTTTT

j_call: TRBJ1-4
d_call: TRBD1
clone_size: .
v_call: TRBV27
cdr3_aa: CASSLTGGSNEKLFF
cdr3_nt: TGTGCCAGCAGTTTAACAGGGGGGTCTAATGAAAAACTGTTTTTT

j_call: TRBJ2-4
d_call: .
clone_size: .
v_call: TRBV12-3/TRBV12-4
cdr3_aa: CASSFQGPIQYF
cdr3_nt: TGTGCCAGCAGTTTTCAGGGTCCCATTCAGTACTTC

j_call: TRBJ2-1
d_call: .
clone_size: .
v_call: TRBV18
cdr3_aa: CASSPLREYNEQFF
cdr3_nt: TGTGCCAGCTCACCGTTGCGCGAGTACAATGAGCAGTTCTTC

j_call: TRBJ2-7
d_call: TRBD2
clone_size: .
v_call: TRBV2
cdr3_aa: CASARLAGGGSSYEQYF
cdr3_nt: TGTGCCAGCGCTAGACTAGCGGGAGGGGGCAGCTCCTACGAGCAGTACTTC

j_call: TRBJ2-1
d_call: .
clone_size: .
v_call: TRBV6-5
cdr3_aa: CASSQRRDEQFF
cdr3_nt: TGTGCCAGCAGTCAGCGGAGGGATGAGCAGTTCTTC

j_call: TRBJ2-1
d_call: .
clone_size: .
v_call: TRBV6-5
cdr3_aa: CASSLGLNNEQFF
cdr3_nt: TGTGCCAGCAGTCTAGGACTTAACAATGAGCAGTTCTTC

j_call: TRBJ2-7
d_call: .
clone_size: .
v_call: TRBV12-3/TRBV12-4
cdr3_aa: CASSPTGGEQYF
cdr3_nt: TGTGCCAGCAGCCCCACTGGTGGCGAGCAGTACTTC

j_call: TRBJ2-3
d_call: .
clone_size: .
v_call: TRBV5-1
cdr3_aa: CASSLARGDTQYF
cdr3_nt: TGCGCCAGCAGCTTGGCCAGAGGAGATACGCAGTATTTT

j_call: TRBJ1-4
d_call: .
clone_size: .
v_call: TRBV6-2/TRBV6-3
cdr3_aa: CASSLGRNEKLFF
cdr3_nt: TGTGCCAGCAGTTTAGGGAGAAATGAAAAACTGTTTTTT

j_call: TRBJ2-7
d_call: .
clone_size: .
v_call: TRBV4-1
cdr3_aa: CASSQGSGSYEQYF
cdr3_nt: TGCGCCAGCAGCCAAGGGTCAGGCTCCTACGAGCAGTACTTC

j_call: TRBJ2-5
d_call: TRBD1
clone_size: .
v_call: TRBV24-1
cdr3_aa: CATSDKNRGALQETQYF
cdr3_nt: TGTGCCACCAGTGATAAAAACAGGGGTGCCCTCCAAGAGACCCAGTACTTC

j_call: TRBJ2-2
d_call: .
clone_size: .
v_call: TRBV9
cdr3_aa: CASSARDPSTGELFF
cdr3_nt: TGTGCCAGCAGCGCGCGGGACCCCTCCACCGGGGAGCTGTTTTTT

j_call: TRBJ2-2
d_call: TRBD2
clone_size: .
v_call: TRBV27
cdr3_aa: CASMFLAGPGELFF
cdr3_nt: TGTGCCAGCATGTTCCTAGCGGGACCCGGGGAGCTGTTTTTT

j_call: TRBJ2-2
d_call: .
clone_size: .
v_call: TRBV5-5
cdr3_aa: CASSVWTPNTGELFF
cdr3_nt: TGTGCCAGCAGCGTCTGGACACCAAACACCGGGGAGCTGTTTTTT

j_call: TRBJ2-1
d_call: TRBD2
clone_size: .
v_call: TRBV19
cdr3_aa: CASSLAGGPYEQFF
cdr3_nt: TGTGCCAGTAGTCTAGCGGGAGGGCCCTATGAGCAGTTCTTC

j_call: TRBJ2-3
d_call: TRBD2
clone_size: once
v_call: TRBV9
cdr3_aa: CASSSGTSGPSTDTQYF
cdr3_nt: TGTGCCAGCAGCTCGGGGACTAGCGGGCCCAGCACAGATACGCAGTATTTT

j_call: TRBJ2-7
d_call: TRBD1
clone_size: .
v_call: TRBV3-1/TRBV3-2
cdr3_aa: CASRGPGQGRYEQYF
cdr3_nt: TGTGCCAGCAGAGGGCCGGGACAGGGACGATACGAGCAGTACTTC

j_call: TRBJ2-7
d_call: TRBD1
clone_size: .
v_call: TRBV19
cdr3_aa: CASSPGQHSYEQYF
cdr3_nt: TGTGCCAGTAGTCCGGGACAGCACTCCTACGAGCAGTACTTC

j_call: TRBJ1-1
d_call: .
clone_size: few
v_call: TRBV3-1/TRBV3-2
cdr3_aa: CATRGGTEAFF
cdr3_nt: TGTGCCACCCGGGGGGGCACTGAAGCTTTCTTT

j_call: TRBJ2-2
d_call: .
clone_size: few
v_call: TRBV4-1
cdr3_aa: CASSRSGGNTGELFF
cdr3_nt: TGCGCCAGCAGCAGAAGCGGAGGGAACACCGGGGAGCTGTTTTTT

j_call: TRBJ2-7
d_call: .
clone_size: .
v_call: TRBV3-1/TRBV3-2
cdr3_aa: CASSQGVRTYEQYF
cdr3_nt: TGTGCCAGCAGCCAGGGAGTGCGAACCTACGAGCAGTACTTC

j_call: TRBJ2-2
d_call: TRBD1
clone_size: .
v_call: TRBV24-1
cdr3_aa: CATSDPTGVTGELFF
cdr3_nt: TGTGCCACCAGTGATCCGACAGGGGTGACCGGGGAGCTGTTTTTT

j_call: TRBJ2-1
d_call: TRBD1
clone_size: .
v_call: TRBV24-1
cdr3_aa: CAGTGNEQFF
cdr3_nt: TGTGCCGGGACAGGGAATGAGCAGTTCTTC

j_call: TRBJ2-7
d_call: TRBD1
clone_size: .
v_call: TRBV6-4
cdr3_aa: CASSGLVGQGNEQYF
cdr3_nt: TGTGCCAGCAGTGGACTGGTGGGACAGGGAAACGAGCAGTACTTC

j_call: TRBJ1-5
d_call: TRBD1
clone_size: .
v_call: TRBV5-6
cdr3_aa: CASSSSGQVYQPQHF
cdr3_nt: TGTGCCAGCAGCTCGTCCGGACAGGTTTATCAGCCCCAGCATTTT

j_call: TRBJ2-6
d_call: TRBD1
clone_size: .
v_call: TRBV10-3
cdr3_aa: CAARPGQGISRANVLTF
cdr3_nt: TGTGCCGCTCGGCCGGGACAGGGGATTTCTAGGGCCAACGTCCTGACTTTC

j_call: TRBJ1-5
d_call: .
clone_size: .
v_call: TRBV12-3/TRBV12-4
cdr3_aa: CASSLSGQPQHF
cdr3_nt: TGTGCCAGCAGTTTATCTGGCCAGCCCCAGCATTTT

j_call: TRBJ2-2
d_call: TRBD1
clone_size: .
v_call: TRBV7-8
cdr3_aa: CASSRDRGVGELFF
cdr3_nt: TGTGCCAGCAGCCGGGACAGGGGGGTCGGGGAGCTGTTTTTT

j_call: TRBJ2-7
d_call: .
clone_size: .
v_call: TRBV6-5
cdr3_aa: CASRPTGINYEQYF
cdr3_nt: TGTGCCAGCAGACCGACAGGAATTAACTACGAGCAGTACTTC

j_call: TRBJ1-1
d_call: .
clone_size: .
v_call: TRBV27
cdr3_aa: CASSLRQYTEAFF
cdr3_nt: TGTGCCAGCAGTTTACGTCAGTACACTGAAGCTTTCTTT

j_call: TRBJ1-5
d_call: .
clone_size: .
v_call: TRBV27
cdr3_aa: CASSPAGNQPQHF
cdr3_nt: TGTGCCAGCAGCCCGGCGGGCAATCAGCCCCAGCATTTT

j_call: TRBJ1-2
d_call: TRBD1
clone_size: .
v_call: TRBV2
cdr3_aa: CASSQRGRPAIYGYTF
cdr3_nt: TGTGCCAGCAGTCAAAGGGGGCGCCCTGCCATATATGGCTACACCTTC

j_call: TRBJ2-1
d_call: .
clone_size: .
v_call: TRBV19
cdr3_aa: CASSMGPGGNEQFF
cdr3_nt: TGTGCCAGTAGTATGGGGCCCGGGGGCAATGAGCAGTTCTTC

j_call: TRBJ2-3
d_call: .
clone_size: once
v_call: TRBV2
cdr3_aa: CASSSSQAGGTQYF
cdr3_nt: TGTGCCAGCAGTTCGAGCCAAGCTGGAGGTACGCAGTATTTT

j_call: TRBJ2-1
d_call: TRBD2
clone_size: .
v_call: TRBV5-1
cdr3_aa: CASSLTVSSGSDEQFF
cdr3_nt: TGCGCCAGCAGCTTAACGGTTTCTAGCGGGAGCGATGAGCAGTTCTTC

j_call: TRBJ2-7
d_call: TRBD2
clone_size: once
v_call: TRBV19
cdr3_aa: CASSIGEGRDGEQYF
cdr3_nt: TGTGCCAGTAGTATAGGTGAGGGGAGGGATGGCGAGCAGTACTTC

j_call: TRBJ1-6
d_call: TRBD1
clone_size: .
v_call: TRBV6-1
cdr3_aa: CASSAGTGFYNSPLHF
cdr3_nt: TGTGCCAGCAGTGCCGGGACAGGTTTTTATAATTCACCCCTCCACTTT

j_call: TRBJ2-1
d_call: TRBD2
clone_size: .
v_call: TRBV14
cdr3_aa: CASSQDWGLAYNEQFF
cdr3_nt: TGTGCCAGCAGCCAAGACTGGGGACTAGCCTACAATGAGCAGTTCTTC

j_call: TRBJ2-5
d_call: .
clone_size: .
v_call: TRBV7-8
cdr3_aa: CASSSLTGVETQYF
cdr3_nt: TGTGCCAGCAGCTCACTAACCGGGGTCGAGACCCAGTACTTC

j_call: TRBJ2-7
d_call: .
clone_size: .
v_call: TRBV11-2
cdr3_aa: CASSFWTVSYEQYF
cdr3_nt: TGTGCCAGCAGCTTTTGGACAGTATCCTACGAGCAGTACTTC